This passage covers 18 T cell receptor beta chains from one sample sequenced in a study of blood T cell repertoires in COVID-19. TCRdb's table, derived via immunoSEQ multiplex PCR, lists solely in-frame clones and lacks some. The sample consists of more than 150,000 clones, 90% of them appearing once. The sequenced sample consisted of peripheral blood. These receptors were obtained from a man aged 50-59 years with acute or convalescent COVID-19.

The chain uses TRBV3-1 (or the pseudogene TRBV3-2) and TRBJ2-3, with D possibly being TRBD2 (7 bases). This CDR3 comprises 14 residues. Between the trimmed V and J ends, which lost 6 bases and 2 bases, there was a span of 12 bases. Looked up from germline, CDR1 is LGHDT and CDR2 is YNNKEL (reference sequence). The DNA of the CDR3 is TGTGCCAGCAGGTCCGGGGGGCACACAGATACGCAGTATTTT. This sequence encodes CASRSGGHTDTQYF.

The CDR3 bases are TGTGCCAGCAGTGAAGGGGGATACGGGACTTTTGGAAACACCATATATTTT. It encodes CASSEGGYGTFGNTIYF. This chain connects TRBV6-1 to TRBJ1-3; D is perhaps TRBD1 (5 bases). V was cut by 1 base and J by 3 bases, with 16 bases left in between. This CDR3 spans 17 amino acids. The germline CDR1 and CDR2 sequences are MNHNS and SASEGT.

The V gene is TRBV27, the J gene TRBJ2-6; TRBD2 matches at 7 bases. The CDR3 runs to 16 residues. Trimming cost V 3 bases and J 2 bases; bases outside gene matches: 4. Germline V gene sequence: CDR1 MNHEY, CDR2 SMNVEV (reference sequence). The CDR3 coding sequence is TGTGCCAGCAGTTTGCGGGAGTCCACTGGGGCCAACGTCCTGACTTTC. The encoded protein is CASSLRESTGANVLTF.

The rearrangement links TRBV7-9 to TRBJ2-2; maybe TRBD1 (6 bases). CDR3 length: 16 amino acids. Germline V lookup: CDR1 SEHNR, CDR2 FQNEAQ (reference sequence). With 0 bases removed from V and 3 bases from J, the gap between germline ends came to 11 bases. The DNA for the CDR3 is TGTGCCAGCAGCTTAGCTGGGGGCGTGGACACCGGGGAGCTGTTTTTT. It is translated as CASSLAGGVDTGELFF.

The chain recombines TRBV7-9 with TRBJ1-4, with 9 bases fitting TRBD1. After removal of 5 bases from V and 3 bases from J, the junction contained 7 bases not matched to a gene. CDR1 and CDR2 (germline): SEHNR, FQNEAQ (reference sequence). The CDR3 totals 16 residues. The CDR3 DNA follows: TGTGCCAGCAGCCAGAACAGGGGGCAGGCTAATGAAAAACTGTTTTTT. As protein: CASSQNRGQANEKLFF.

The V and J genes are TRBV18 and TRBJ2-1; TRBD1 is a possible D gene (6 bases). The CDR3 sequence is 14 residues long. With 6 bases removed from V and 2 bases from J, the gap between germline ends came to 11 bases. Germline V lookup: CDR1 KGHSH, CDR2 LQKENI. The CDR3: CASSTGNAYNEQFF. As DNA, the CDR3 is TGTGCCAGCTCCACAGGGAATGCCTACAATGAGCAGTTCTTC.

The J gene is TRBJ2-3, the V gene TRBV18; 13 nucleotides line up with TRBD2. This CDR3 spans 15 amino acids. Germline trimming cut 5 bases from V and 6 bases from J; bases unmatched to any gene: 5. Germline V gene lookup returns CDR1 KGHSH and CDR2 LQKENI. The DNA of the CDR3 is TGTGCCAGCTCAAACGGACTAGCGGGGGCCGATACGCAGTATTTT. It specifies CASSNGLAGADTQYF.

CDR3: CASSDGSGRSNYGYTF. As DNA, the CDR3 is TGTGCCAGCAGTGACGGTTCAGGCAGGTCGAACTATGGCTACACCTTC. V and J are TRBV6-4 and TRBJ1-2, with D uncertain. The V end lost 2 bases, the J end lost 2 bases, and 15 bases lay between the germline ends. The V gene's germline CDR1 is MRHNA and CDR2 SNTAGT. This CDR3 is 16 amino acids long.

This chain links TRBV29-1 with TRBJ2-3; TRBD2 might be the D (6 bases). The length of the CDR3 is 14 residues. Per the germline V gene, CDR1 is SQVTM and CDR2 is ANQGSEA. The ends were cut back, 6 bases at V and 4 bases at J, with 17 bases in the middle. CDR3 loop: CSVEREVGADTQYF. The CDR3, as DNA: TGCAGCGTCGAGAGGGAGGTGGGCGCAGATACGCAGTATTTT.

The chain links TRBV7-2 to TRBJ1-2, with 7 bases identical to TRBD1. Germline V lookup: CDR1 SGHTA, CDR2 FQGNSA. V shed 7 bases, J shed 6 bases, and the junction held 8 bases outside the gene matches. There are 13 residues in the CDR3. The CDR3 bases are TGTGCCAGCATCCTGACAGGGATTCATGGCTACACCTTC. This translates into CASILTGIHGYTF.

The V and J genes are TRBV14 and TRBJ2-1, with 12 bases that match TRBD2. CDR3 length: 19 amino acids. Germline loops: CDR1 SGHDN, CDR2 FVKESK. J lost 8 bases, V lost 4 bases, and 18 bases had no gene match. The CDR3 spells CASSPGLAGKSGTTDEQFF. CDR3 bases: TGTGCCAGCAGCCCCGGACTAGCGGGGAAATCCGGAACTACCGATGAGCAGTTCTTC.

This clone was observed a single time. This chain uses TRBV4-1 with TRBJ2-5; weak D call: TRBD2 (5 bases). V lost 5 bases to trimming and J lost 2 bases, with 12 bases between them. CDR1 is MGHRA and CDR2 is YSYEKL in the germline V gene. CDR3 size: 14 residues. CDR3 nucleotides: TGCGCCAGCAGCATACTCGGGGATCAAGAGACCCAGTACTTC. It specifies CASSILGDQETQYF.

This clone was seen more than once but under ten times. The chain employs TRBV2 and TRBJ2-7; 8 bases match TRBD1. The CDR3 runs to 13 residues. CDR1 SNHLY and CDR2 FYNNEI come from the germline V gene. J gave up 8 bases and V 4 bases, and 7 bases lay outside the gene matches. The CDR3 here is CASSARDRSQQYV. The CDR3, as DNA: TGTGCCAGCAGTGCCCGGGACAGGTCCCAGCAGTACGTC.

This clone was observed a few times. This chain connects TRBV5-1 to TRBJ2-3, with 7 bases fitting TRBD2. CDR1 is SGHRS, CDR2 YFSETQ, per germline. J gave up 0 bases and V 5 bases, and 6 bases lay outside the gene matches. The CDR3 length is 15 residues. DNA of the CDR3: TGCGCCAGCAGGTCTGAGCGGGGTAGCACAGATACGCAGTATTTT. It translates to CASRSERGSTDTQYF.

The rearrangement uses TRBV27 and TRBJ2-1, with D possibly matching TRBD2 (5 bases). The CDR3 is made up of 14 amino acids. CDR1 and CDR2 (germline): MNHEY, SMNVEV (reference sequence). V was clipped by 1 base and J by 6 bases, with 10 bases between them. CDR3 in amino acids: CASSLWPGSNEQFF. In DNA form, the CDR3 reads TGTGCCAGCAGTTTATGGCCGGGATCCAATGAGCAGTTCTTC.

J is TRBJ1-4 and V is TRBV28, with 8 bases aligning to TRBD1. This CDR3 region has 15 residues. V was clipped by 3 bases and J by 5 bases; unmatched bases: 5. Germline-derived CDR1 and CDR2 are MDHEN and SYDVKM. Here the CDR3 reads CASSLGDRKNEKLFF. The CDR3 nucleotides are TGTGCCAGCAGTTTGGGGGACAGGAAAAATGAAAAACTGTTTTTT.

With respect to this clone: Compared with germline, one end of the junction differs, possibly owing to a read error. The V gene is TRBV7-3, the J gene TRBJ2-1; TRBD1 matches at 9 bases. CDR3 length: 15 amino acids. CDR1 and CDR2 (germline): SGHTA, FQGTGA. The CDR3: CASSLNRQGDNEQFF. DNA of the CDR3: TGTGCCAGCAGTTTAAATCGACAGGGGGACAATGAGCAGTTCTTC.

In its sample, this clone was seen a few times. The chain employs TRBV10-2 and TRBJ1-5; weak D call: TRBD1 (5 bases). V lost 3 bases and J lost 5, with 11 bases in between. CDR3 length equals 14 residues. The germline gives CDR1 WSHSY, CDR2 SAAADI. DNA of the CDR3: TGCGCCAGCAGTGACGTGACAGAGGATCAGCCCCAGCATTTT. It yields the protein CASSDVTEDQPQHF.